The 23 T cell receptor beta chains given below trace back to one sample, sequenced in a study of blood T cell repertoires in COVID-19. Repertoires were generated with immunoSEQ multiplex PCR, while TCRdb's copy carries only in-frame clones and drops some. Of tens of thousands of clones listed, over 90% are singletons. What was sequenced was peripheral blood. The receptors here all came from a human donor in a cohort sampled during active COVID-19.

This chain links TRBV7-9 with TRBJ1-5; a possible D gene is TRBD1 (6 bases). V gave up 5 bases and J gave up 6 bases, with 8 bases separating them. Looked up from germline, CDR1 is SEHNR and CDR2 is FQNEAQ (reference sequence). The CDR3 sequence is 12 residues long. The CDR3 loop is CASSPGAQPQHF. The DNA for the CDR3 is TGTGCCAGCAGCCCAGGGGCTCAGCCCCAGCATTTT.

This chain connects TRBV19 to TRBJ1-1; 8 positions match TRBD1. Germline V lookup: CDR1 LNHDA, CDR2 SQIVND (reference sequence). With V trimmed by 5 bases and J by 1 base, 3 bases remained unmatched. This CDR3 has 14 residues. CDR3 coding DNA: TGTGCCAGTAGTTACAGGGGGAAGAACACTGAAGCTTTCTTT. This sequence encodes CASSYRGKNTEAFF.

There are a few counts of this clone. The chain joins TRBV5-1 to TRBJ1-2; 8 nucleotides line up with TRBD1. The germline V gene has CDR1 SGHRS and CDR2 YFSETQ. The CDR3 is made up of 14 amino acids. V dropped 0 bases and J dropped 5; count of bases not matched to a gene: 3. CDR3 DNA: TGCGCCAGCAGCTTGGACAGGGGGGAGTATGGCTACACCTTC. Translated, it gives CASSLDRGEYGYTF.

This sequence joins TRBV12-3 or TRBV12-4 and TRBJ2-3; D unresolved. The CDR3 sequence is 13 residues long. Trimming shortened V by 1 base and J by 4 bases, and 6 bases separated the two germline ends. The CDR3 DNA follows: TGTGCCAGCAGTTTAGAATATTCAGATACGCAGTATTTT. It codes for CASSLEYSDTQYF.

The gene calls are TRBV15 and TRBJ2-2, with 9 bases fitting TRBD1. Trimming removed 0 bases from V and 4 bases from J; junction bases left unmatched: 12. The CDR3 runs to 19 residues. Germline values: CDR1 LNHNV, CDR2 YYDKDF (reference sequence). CDR3 nucleotides: TGTGCCACCAGCAGAGATCCGAGACAGGGGACAGGGATCACCGGGGAGCTGTTTTTT. It translates to CATSRDPRQGTGITGELFF.

V and J are TRBV7-6 and TRBJ2-7; 9 positions match TRBD1. The V and J ends lost 5 bases and 5 bases, in that order; junction bases with no gene match: 10. The CDR3 has 15 residues. Germline V gene lookup returns CDR1 SGHVS and CDR2 FNYEAQ. This CDR3 reads CASSDGTGTSDEQYF. CDR3 coding DNA: TGTGCCAGCAGCGACGGGACAGGGACATCGGACGAGCAGTACTTC.

In this sample, this clone turned up a few times. Other DNA sequences within the sample encode an identical CDR3. This rearrangement joins TRBV5-1 to TRBJ2-3; D remains ambiguous. Trimming took 3 bases from V and 5 from J, leaving 4 bases between them. CDR1 and CDR2 from the germline V gene are SGHRS and YFSETQ. There are 11 residues in the CDR3. CDR3 protein: CASSSGDTQYF. CDR3 in DNA: TGCGCCAGCAGCTCGGGAGATACGCAGTATTTT.

The V and J genes are TRBV5-4 and TRBJ2-5; 10 bases are a match to TRBD1. V lost 0 bases and J lost 4; bases outside the gene matches: 0. This CDR3 contains 14 residues. Per the germline V gene, CDR1 is SGHNT and CDR2 is YYREEE (reference sequence). CDR3 nucleotide sequence: TGTGCCAGCAGCTTGGGGGACAGGGGAGAGACCCAGTACTTC. Translating it yields CASSLGDRGETQYF. Filled out from reference TRBV5-4 and TRBJ2-5, the complete variable domain reads ETGVTQSPTHLIKTRGQQVTLRCSSQSGHNTVSWYQQALGQGPQFIFQYYREEENGRGNFPPRFSGLQFPNYSSELNVNALELDDSALYLCASSLGDRGETQYFGPGTRLLVL.

V gene TRBV7-6 combines with J gene TRBJ2-7, with 9 bases identical to TRBD1. CDR1 is SGHVS, CDR2 FNYEAQ, per germline. This CDR3 spans 15 amino acids. The ends lost 5 bases at V and 3 bases at J; junction bases unmatched: 8. Here the CDR3 reads CASSLGQGHNYEQYF. In DNA, the CDR3 is TGTGCCAGCAGCCTTGGACAGGGGCATAACTACGAGCAGTACTTC.

V is TRBV2 and J is TRBJ2-7; TRBD1 matches at 10 bases. The CDR3 consists of 14 residues. The germline V gene has CDR1 SNHLY and CDR2 FYNNEI. J was trimmed by 2 bases and V by 3 bases; bases with no gene match: 1. In DNA, the CDR3 is TGTGCCAGCAGTGAGACAGGGGGCACCTACGAGCAGTACTTC. Encoded protein: CASSETGGTYEQYF.

This clone appeared a single time. The rearrangement links TRBV7-9 to TRBJ2-3; possibly TRBD2 for D (6 bases). Germline lookup yields CDR1 SEHNR and CDR2 FQNEAQ (reference sequence). The length of the CDR3 is 13 residues. V shed 5 bases and J shed 5 bases, with 11 bases lying between them. As DNA, the CDR3 is TGTGCCAGCAGCCCGAGGGGAGGAGATACGCAGTATTTT. This codes for CASSPRGGDTQYF.

This rearrangement joins TRBV27 to TRBJ2-7; 8 bases align to TRBD2. The J segment lost 3 bases and the V segment lost 6 bases, leaving 4 bases of the junction unmatched. The germline V gene has CDR1 MNHEY and CDR2 SMNVEV (reference sequence). The CDR3 contains 13 residues. The CDR3 DNA reads as TGTGCCAGCAGCGGCCTAGCGGGCTACGAGCAGTACTTC. Protein sequence: CASSGLAGYEQYF.

The chain carries TRBV7-9 and TRBJ1-2, with D possibly being TRBD1 (5 bases). Trimming shortened V by 4 bases and J by 4 bases, and 13 bases separated the two germline ends. This CDR3 has 14 amino acids. In germline, CDR1 is SEHNR, CDR2 FQNEAQ (reference sequence). CDR3 in DNA: TGTGCCAGCAGCTCCAGAGCGGGGCCCTATGGCTACACCTTC. Its translation: CASSSRAGPYGYTF.

The DNA of the CDR3 is TGTGCCAGCCGGTGGACAGCCGCTCAATTGGAAGAGACCCAGTACTTC. Its protein product is CASRWTAAQLEETQYF. The rearrangement joins TRBV27 to TRBJ2-5; D is possibly TRBD1 (6 bases). CDR3 length: 16 residues. The V and J ends lost 8 bases and 3 bases respectively, with 22 bases between them. Looked up from germline, CDR1 is MNHEY and CDR2 is SMNVEV (reference sequence).

The chain recombines TRBV18 with TRBJ2-2; D possibly corresponds to TRBD1 (5 bases). Germline lookup yields CDR1 KGHSH and CDR2 LQKENI. Trimming removed 6 bases from V and 0 bases from J, with 8 bases in between. The CDR3 has 14 amino acids. The CDR3 DNA follows: TGTGCCAGCTCGGACAAGACGAACACCGGGGAGCTGTTTTTT. Translating it yields CASSDKTNTGELFF.

The rearrangement links TRBV3-1 (or the pseudogene TRBV3-2) to TRBJ1-1; 7 nucleotides align to TRBD1. The V gene end was trimmed by 1 base and the J gene end by 8 bases; junction bases not matched to a gene: 4. From germline, CDR1 is LGHDT and CDR2 YNNKEL (reference sequence). CDR3 length: 13 residues. CDR3 loop: CASSQGRGQEAFF. DNA for the CDR3: TGTGCCAGCAGCCAAGGAAGGGGGCAAGAAGCTTTCTTT.

This rearrangement joins TRBV5-4 to TRBJ2-3; TRBD2 aligns across 9 bases. The CDR3 is made up of 17 amino acids. V was clipped by 2 bases and J by 0 bases; unmatched bases: 7. The germline V gene has CDR1 SGHNT and CDR2 YYREEE (reference sequence). For the CDR3, the DNA is TGTGCCAGCAGCTTAAAGTCCAGCGGGGGGAGCACAGATACGCAGTATTTT. Its translation is CASSLKSSGGSTDTQYF.

The chain is built from TRBV9 and TRBJ2-7; a possible D gene is TRBD2 (6 bases). The V gene lost 3 bases and the J gene lost 3 bases, with 13 bases spanning the gap. This CDR3 has 14 amino acids. Germline assignment: CDR1 SGDLS and CDR2 YYNGEE. This chain's CDR3 is CASSAGGNFYEQYF. CDR3 nucleotide sequence: TGTGCCAGCAGCGCTGGGGGGAACTTCTACGAGCAGTACTTC.

The rearrangement uses TRBV10-2 and TRBJ1-2; 12 nucleotides line up with TRBD1. The CDR3 runs to 16 residues. Germline values: CDR1 WSHSY, CDR2 SAAADI. Germline trimming cut 5 bases from V and 0 bases from J; bases unmatched to any gene: 4. CDR3 in amino acids: CASSRGQGASNYGYTF. The CDR3 bases are TGCGCCAGCAGTCGGGGACAGGGGGCGTCTAACTATGGCTACACCTTC.

The genes are TRBV7-2 and TRBJ1-5; 8 nucleotides line up with TRBD1. J was trimmed by 6 bases and V by 3 bases; bases with no gene match: 4. CDR3 length: 14 residues. From germline, CDR1 is SGHTA and CDR2 FQGNSA. Written as DNA, the CDR3 is TGTGCCAGCAGCTTTCGACAGGGGAGTCAGCCCCAGCATTTT. Translating it yields CASSFRQGSQPQHF.

J is TRBJ2-7 and V is TRBV6-5; tentatively, D is TRBD1 (6 bases). CDR3 length: 13 amino acids. CDR1 and CDR2 from the germline V gene are MNHEY and SVGAGI. V was cut by 7 bases and J by 0 bases, with 10 bases left in between. The CDR3 spells CASNQGSSYEQYF. As DNA, the CDR3 is TGTGCCAGCAATCAGGGGAGCTCCTACGAGCAGTACTTC.

The chain carries TRBV13 and TRBJ2-7; TRBD2 agrees at 7 bases. Germline CDR1 reads PRHDT; CDR2 reads FYEKMQ (reference sequence). The CDR3 sequence is 15 residues long. The junction had 3 bases not matched to a gene; V was cut back by 1 base and J by 0 bases. This CDR3 reads CASSLVGRSSYEQYF. The CDR3 region has the DNA TGTGCCAGCAGCTTAGTCGGGAGGAGCTCCTACGAGCAGTACTTC.

The chain carries TRBV6-5 and TRBJ2-2; TRBD2 agrees at 9 bases. The germline V gene has CDR1 MNHEY and CDR2 SVGAGI. The CDR3 sequence is 15 residues long. V was clipped by 0 bases and J by 6 bases; unmatched bases: 2. The CDR3 is CASSYSAGGPGELFF. CDR3 DNA: TGTGCCAGCAGTTACTCGGCGGGAGGGCCCGGGGAGCTGTTTTTT.